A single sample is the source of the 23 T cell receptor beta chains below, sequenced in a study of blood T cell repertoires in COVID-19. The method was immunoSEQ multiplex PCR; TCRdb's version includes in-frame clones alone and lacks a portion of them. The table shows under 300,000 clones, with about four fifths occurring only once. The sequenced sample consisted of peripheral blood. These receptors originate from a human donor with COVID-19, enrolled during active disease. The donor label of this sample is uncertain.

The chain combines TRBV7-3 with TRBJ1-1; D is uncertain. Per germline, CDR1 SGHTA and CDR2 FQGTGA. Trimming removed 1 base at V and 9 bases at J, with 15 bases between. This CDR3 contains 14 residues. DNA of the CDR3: TGTGCCAGCAGCTTAAGCGGGGTTGAGGGTAAAGCTTTCTTT. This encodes CASSLSGVEGKAFF.

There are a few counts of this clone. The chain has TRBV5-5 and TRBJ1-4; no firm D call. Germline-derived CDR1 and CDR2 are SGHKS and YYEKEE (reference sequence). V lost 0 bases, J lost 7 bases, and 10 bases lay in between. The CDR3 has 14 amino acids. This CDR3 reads CASSLGLSVEKLFF. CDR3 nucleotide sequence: TGTGCCAGCAGCTTGGGACTTTCCGTTGAAAAACTGTTTTTT.

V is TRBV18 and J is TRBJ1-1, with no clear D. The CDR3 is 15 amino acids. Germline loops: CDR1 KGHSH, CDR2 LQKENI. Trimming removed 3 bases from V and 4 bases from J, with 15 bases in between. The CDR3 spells CASSPVPGRPTEAFF. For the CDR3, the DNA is TGTGCCAGCTCACCGGTACCGGGAAGGCCCACTGAAGCTTTCTTT.

CDR3 nucleotides: TGTGCCAGCAGCCCCCGGACAGGGGCCTATGGCTACACCTTC. Its translation is CASSPRTGAYGYTF. The gene calls are TRBV7-8 and TRBJ1-2; 9 bases align to TRBD1. This CDR3 contains 14 residues. V dropped 5 bases and J dropped 4; count of bases not matched to a gene: 5. The V gene's germline CDR1 is SGHVS and CDR2 FQNEAQ.

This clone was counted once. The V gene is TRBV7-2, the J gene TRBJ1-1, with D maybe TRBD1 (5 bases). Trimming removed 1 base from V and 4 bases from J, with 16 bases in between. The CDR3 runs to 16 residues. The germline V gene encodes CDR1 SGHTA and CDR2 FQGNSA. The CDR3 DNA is TGTGCCAGCAGCTTAGGCCAGGGCGTGTTTGGCACTGAAGCTTTCTTT. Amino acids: CASSLGQGVFGTEAFF.

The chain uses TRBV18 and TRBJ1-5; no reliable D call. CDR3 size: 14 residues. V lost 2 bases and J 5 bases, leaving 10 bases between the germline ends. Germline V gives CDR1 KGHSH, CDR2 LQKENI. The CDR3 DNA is TGTGCCAGCTCACCAATTCAGAAAGATCAGCCCCAGCATTTT. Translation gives CASSPIQKDQPQHF.

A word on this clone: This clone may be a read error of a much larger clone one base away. This CDR3 is CASSLGLAGSYEQYF. Here the CDR3 DNA reads TGTGCCAGCAGCCTCGGACTAGCGGGCTCCTACGAGCAGTACTTC. V gene TRBV3-1 (or the pseudogene TRBV3-2) combines with J gene TRBJ2-7; 11 nucleotides align to TRBD2. V shed 4 bases, J shed 0 bases, and the junction held 2 bases outside the gene matches. The CDR3 length is 15 residues. Germline V gene sequence: CDR1 LGHDT, CDR2 YNNKEL (reference sequence).

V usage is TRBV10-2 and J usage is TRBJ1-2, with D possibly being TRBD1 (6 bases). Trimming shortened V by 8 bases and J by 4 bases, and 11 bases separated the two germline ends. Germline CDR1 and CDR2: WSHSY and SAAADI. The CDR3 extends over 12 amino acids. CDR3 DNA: TGCGCCAGCGGGGGGGACATCTATGGCTACACCTTC. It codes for CASGGDIYGYTF.

CDR3 in amino acids: CASNPSPGTGAYYGYTF. In DNA form, the CDR3 reads TGTGCCAGTAATCCAAGTCCCGGGACAGGGGCCTACTATGGCTACACCTTC. J is TRBJ1-2 and V is TRBV19; 10 bases are a match to TRBD1. The CDR3 length is 17 residues. V dropped 7 bases and J dropped 3; count of bases not matched to a gene: 14. Germline lookup yields CDR1 LNHDA and CDR2 SQIVND (reference sequence).

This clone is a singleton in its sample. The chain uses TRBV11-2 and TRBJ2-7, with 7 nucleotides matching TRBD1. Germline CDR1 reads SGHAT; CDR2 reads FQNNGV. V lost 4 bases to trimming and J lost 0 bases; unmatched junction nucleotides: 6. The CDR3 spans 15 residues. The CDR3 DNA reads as TGTGCCAGCAGCTCGGGACAGTCCTTCTCCTACGAGCAGTACTTC. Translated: CASSSGQSFSYEQYF.

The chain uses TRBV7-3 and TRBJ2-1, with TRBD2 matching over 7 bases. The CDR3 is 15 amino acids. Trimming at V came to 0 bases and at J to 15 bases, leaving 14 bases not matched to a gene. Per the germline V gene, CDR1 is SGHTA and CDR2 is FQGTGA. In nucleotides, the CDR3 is TGTGCCAGCAGCTTAACCCCCTCCTCTAGCGGCGTTTTGTTCTTC. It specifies CASSLTPSSSGVLFF.

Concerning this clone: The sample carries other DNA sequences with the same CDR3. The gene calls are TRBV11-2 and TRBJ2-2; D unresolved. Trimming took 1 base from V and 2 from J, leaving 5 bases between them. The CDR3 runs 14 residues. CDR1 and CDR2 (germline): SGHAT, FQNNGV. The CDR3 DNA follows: TGTGCCAGCAGCTTAGCCTTAAACACCGGGGAGCTGTTTTTT. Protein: CASSLALNTGELFF.

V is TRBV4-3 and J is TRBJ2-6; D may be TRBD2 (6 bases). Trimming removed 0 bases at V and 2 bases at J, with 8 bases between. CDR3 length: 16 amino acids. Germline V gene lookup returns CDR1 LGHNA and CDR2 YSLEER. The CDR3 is CASSQDPGAGANVLTF. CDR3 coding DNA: TGCGCCAGCAGCCAAGACCCGGGAGCTGGGGCCAACGTCCTGACTTTC.

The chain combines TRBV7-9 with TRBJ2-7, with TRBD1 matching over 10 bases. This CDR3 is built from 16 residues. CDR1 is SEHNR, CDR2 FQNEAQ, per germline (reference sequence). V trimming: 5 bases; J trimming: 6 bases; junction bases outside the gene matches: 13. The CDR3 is CASSNGPDRGTSEQYF. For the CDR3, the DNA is TGTGCCAGCAGCAATGGTCCGGACAGGGGGACAAGCGAGCAGTACTTC.

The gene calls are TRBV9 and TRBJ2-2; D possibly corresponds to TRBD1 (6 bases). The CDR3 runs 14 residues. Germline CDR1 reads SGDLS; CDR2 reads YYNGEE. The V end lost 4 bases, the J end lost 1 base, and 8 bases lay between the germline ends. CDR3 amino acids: CASSIQGNTGELFF. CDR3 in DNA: TGTGCCAGCAGCATACAGGGGAACACCGGGGAGCTGTTTTTT.

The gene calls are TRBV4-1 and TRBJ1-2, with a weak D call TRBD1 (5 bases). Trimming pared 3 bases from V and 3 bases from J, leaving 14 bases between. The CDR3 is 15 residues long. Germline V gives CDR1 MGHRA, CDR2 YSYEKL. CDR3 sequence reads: CASSQALDRDYGYTF. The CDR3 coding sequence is TGCGCCAGCAGCCAGGCCCTCGACAGAGACTATGGCTACACCTTC.

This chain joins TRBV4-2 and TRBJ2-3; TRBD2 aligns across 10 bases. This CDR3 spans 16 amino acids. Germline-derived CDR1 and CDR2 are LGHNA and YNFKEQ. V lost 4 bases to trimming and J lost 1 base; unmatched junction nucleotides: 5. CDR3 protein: CASSRIAGGRTDTQYF. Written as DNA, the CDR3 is TGTGCCAGCAGCCGCATAGCGGGAGGCCGCACAGATACGCAGTATTTT.

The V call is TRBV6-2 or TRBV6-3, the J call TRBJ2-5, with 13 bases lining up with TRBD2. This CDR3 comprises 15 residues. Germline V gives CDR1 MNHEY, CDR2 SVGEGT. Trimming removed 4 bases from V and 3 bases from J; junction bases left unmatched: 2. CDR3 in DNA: TGTGCCAGCAGTTCGGGGACTAGCGGGAAAGAGACCCAGTACTTC. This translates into CASSSGTSGKETQYF.

CDR3 nucleotides: TGTGCCAGCAGTTTGGGGACAGGGGAACAGCCCCAGCATTTT. Encoded protein: CASSLGTGEQPQHF. The chain recombines TRBV27 with TRBJ1-5, with 10 bases identical to TRBD1. Germline V gene data show CDR1 as MNHEY and CDR2 as SMNVEV (reference sequence). V lost 3 bases and J lost 7; bases outside the gene matches: 3. The CDR3 is made up of 14 amino acids.

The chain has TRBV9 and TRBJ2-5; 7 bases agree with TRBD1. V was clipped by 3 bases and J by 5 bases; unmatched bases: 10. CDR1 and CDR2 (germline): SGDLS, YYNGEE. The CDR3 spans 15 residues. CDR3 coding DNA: TGTGCCAGCAGCGCTACCGGGACAGAGTGGGAGACCCAGTACTTC. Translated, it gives CASSATGTEWETQYF. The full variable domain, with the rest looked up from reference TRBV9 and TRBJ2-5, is DSGVTQTPKHLITATGQRVTLRCSPRSGDLSVYWYQQSLDQGLQFLIQYYNGEERAKGNILERFSAQQFPDLHSELNLSSLELGDSALYFCASSATGTEWETQYFGPGTRLLVL.

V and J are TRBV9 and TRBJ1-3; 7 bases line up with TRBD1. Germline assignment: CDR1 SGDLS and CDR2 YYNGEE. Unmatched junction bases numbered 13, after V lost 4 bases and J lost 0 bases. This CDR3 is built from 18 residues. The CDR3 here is CASSPRGQGLISGNTIYF. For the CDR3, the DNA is TGTGCCAGCAGCCCTAGGGGGCAGGGCCTGATCTCTGGAAACACCATATATTTT.

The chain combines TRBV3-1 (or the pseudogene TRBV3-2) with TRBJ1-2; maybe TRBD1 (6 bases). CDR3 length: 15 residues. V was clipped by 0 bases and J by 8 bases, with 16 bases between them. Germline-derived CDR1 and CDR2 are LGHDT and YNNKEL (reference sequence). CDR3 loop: CASSQDLTGGVGYTF. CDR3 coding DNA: TGTGCCAGCAGCCAAGATCTGACGGGGGGCGTGGGCTACACCTTC.

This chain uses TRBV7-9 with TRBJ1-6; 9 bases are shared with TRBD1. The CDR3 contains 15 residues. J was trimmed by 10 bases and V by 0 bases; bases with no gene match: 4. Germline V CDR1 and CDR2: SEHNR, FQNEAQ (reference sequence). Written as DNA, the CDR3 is TGTGCCAGCAGCTTAGCGTTGGGACAGGGCTCACCCCTCCACTTT. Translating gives CASSLALGQGSPLHF.